This T cell receptor (beta chain) was captured by sequencing in a study of cytomegalovirus exposure and HLA in healthy donors. Looking at the study overall: Samples from HLA-typed donors yielded about 85 million unique TCRs in an early data release. General study points: Investigators reported 150 to 200 TCR beta chains as tied to cytomegalovirus.

Note on this clone: No antigen is known for it.

In the PCR, 60 Vbeta and 13 Jbeta primers were used. The protocol was immunoSEQ multiplex PCR, while the TCRdb copy is restricted to in-frame clones and leaves out a portion. The sample comprises roughly 160,000 clones, 79% of which are singletons, and 2% to 2.5% rests with the top ten. This CDR3 is built from 16 residues. The V end lost 0 bases, the J end lost 0 bases, and 11 bases lay between the germline ends. Germline V gene data show CDR1 as SGDLS and CDR2 as YYNGEE. Material for sequencing was PBMCs. V usage is TRBV9 and J usage is TRBJ2-3, with a tentative D call TRBD1 (6 bases). The clonotype comes from a man aged 35 to 55 in good health and CMV-seronegative. This CDR3 reads CASSVGPQGSTDTQYF. As DNA, the CDR3 is TGTGCCAGCAGCGTAGGGCCTCAGGGGAGCACAGATACGCAGTATTTT.